The sequence of this TCR beta chain was determined in a study of molecular identifiers for immune sequencing clone quantification. This clonotype showed up just a few times. Its specificity is unknown. The germline V gene has CDR1 GTSNPN and CDR2 SVGIG (reference sequence). V dropped 3 bases and J dropped 0; count of bases not matched to a gene: 5. CDR3 length: 16 residues. Study-level results: The sizes of highly expanded clones could be underestimated when identical TCR molecules share a barcode.

MiXCR, run by TCRdb on the PCR reads, gives a single entry per CDR3 protein. The data show hundreds of thousands of distinct CDR3 sequences, 24% seen once. Sequenced sample: naive CD8+ T cells from blood, with Jurkat cell RNA spiked in. Specified subset: FACS-sorted CD8+CD4-CCR7+CD45RA+ naive T cells. The sequence came from a human donor in good health. Some libraries in this study had Jurkat cell RNA spiked in. The chain joins TRBV30 to TRBJ2-3, with 11 bases identical to TRBD2. The CDR3 DNA is TGTGCCTGGAGCGAAACTAGCGGGGGCAGCACAGATACGCAGTATTTT. It is translated as CAWSETSGGSTDTQYF.